These 25 T cell receptor beta chains came from one sample sequenced in a study of cytomegalovirus exposure and HLA in healthy donors. The PCR contained 60 Vbeta and 13 Jbeta primers. The protocol was immunoSEQ multiplex PCR, while the TCRdb copy is restricted to in-frame clones and leaves out a portion. The data hold 210,000 or so clones, with 65% to 80% observed a single time. What was sequenced was PBMCs. All receptors come from a girl aged 2 to 9 in good health and CMV-seronegative.

The chain links TRBV2 to TRBJ1-1; no definite D call. CDR1 is SNHLY and CDR2 is FYNNEI in the germline V gene. V lost 3 bases and J 2 bases, leaving 10 bases between the germline ends. The CDR3 loop spans 14 amino acids. The CDR3 DNA reads TGTGCCAGCAGTGAGGGCAGATCAAACACTGAAGCTTTCTTT. Its protein is CASSEGRSNTEAFF.

The chain uses TRBV7-8 and TRBJ2-7; D call uncertain. CDR1 is SGHVS, CDR2 FQNEAQ, per germline. With 3 bases removed from V and 2 bases from J, the gap between germline ends came to 8 bases. This CDR3 contains 13 residues. Here the CDR3 DNA reads TGTGCCAGCAGCTTGCGGTGGGCCTACGAGCAGTACTTC. The encoded protein is CASSLRWAYEQYF.

This clone turned up a few times. The V gene is TRBV20-1, the J gene TRBJ2-1; D remains ambiguous. The V gene lost 6 bases and the J gene lost 4 bases, with 4 bases spanning the gap. Germline CDR1 DFQATT, CDR2 SNEGSKA (reference sequence). The CDR3 loop spans 10 amino acids. The CDR3 DNA reads as TGCAGTGCCGTATACAATGAGCAGTTCTTC. Protein sequence: CSAVYNEQFF.

This clone showed up just a few times. The chain has TRBV29-1 and TRBJ2-7; no definite D call. The CDR3 runs to 12 residues. Germline V CDR1 and CDR2: SQVTM, ANQGSEA. V was cut by 1 base and J by 5 bases, with 9 bases left in between. Here the CDR3 DNA reads TGCAGCGTTGAAGCCGGGTTGCACGAGCAGTACTTC. Translated, it gives CSVEAGLHEQYF.

V usage is TRBV11-2 and J usage is TRBJ1-6; D not certain. The V gene's germline CDR1 is SGHAT and CDR2 FQNNGV. This CDR3 is 13 amino acids long. The V end lost 3 bases, the J end lost 9 bases, and 9 bases lay between the germline ends. CDR3 coding DNA: TGTGCCAGCAGCTTTGACATGAGTTCACCCCTCCACTTT. This encodes CASSFDMSSPLHF.

The V gene is TRBV6-1, the J gene TRBJ2-5, with 7 bases fitting TRBD1. V trimming: 6 bases; J trimming: 2 bases; junction bases outside the gene matches: 6. This CDR3 has 14 amino acids. Germline CDR1 and CDR2: MNHNS and SASEGT. The CDR3: CASSVAGGQETQYF. The CDR3 DNA sequence: TGTGCCAGCAGCGTAGCAGGGGGTCAAGAGACCCAGTACTTC.

The V and J genes are TRBV18 and TRBJ1-1, with a possible D match to TRBD1 (6 bases). This CDR3 contains 14 residues. V lost 2 bases to trimming and J lost 0 bases, with 7 bases between them. Per germline, CDR1 KGHSH and CDR2 LQKENI. The CDR3 loop reads CASSPTGLNTEAFF. CDR3 DNA: TGTGCCAGCTCACCAACAGGGCTGAACACTGAAGCTTTCTTT.

Points on this clone: Other DNA sequences of this sample code for an identical CDR3. V gene TRBV6-1 combines with J gene TRBJ2-2; D unclear. Germline V gives CDR1 MNHNS, CDR2 SASEGT. V gave up 5 bases and J gave up 5 bases, with 3 bases separating them. This CDR3 contains 11 residues. This chain's CDR3 is CASSITGELFF. CDR3 DNA: TGTGCCAGCAGTATAACCGGGGAGCTGTTTTTT.

In the case of this clone: Other DNA sequences within the sample encode an identical CDR3. J is TRBJ1-5 and V is TRBV6-5; the D is unclear. The CDR3 is 13 residues long. Trimming cost V 2 bases and J 4 bases, with 6 bases left between them. Germline-derived CDR1 and CDR2 are MNHEY and SVGAGI. The CDR3 DNA is TGTGCCAGCAGTTACGGAGGGAATCAGCCCCAGCATTTT. Its protein is CASSYGGNQPQHF.

The J gene is TRBJ2-3, the V gene TRBV5-3, with unresolved D. TRBV5-3 is known as an ORF, though its function is uncertain. The length of the CDR3 is 14 residues. V was shortened by 0 bases and J by 1 base, with 6 bases between the two germline ends. This chain's CDR3 is CARSLAYGTDTQYF. CDR3 nucleotide sequence: TGTGCCAGAAGCTTGGCCTACGGCACAGATACGCAGTATTTT.

The genes are TRBV18 and TRBJ1-2; TRBD1 is a possible D gene (6 bases). Germline V lookup: CDR1 KGHSH, CDR2 LQKENI. V shed 2 bases and J shed 4 bases, with 14 bases lying between them. The CDR3 extends over 15 amino acids. The CDR3 coding sequence is TGTGCCAGCTCACCATACTCAGGGGATAGCTATGGCTACACCTTC. It is translated as CASSPYSGDSYGYTF.

This chain connects TRBV5-5 to TRBJ2-7; 8 nucleotides agree with TRBD1. The ends lost 3 bases at V and 6 bases at J; junction bases unmatched: 5. Germline-derived CDR1 and CDR2 are SGHKS and YYEKEE (reference sequence). This CDR3 is built from 13 residues. In DNA form, the CDR3 reads TGTGCCAGCAGCTCCTGGACAGGGAGCGAGCAGTACTTC. This translates into CASSSWTGSEQYF. Variable domain in full (rest from reference TRBV5-5 and TRBJ2-7): DAGVTQSPTHLIKTRGQQVTLRCSPISGHKSVSWYQQVLGQGPQFIFQYYEKEERGRGNFPDRFSARQFPNYSSELNVNALLLGDSALYLCASSSWTGSEQYFGPGTRLTVT.

J is TRBJ1-5 and V is TRBV6-6, with 7 nucleotides matching TRBD1. From germline, CDR1 is MNHNY and CDR2 SVGAGI (reference sequence). The V segment lost 3 bases and the J segment 5 bases; nucleotides outside the gene matches: 1. This CDR3 contains 13 residues. CDR3 nucleotide sequence: TGTGCCAGCAGTTATGACAGGGATCAGCCCCAGCATTTT. Amino acid sequence: CASSYDRDQPQHF.

The gene calls are TRBV4-1 and TRBJ2-1; 8 nucleotides line up with TRBD2. CDR1 is MGHRA and CDR2 is YSYEKL in the germline V gene. CDR3 size: 15 residues. Germline trimming cut 3 bases from V and 7 bases from J; bases unmatched to any gene: 8. The CDR3 bases are TGCGCCAGCAGCCAGGGTCGGGGGGGCTCGAATGAGCAGTTCTTC. Protein: CASSQGRGGSNEQFF.

V gene TRBV29-1 combines with J gene TRBJ2-4; D may be TRBD2 (7 bases). Germline lookup yields CDR1 SQVTM and CDR2 ANQGSEA. This CDR3 region has 12 residues. The V end was cut by 8 bases, the J end by 8 bases, with 16 bases between. Written as DNA, the CDR3 is TGCAGCAGCTGGGAAGGGGGGGACATTCAGTACTTC. Protein product: CSSWEGGDIQYF.

The V and J genes are TRBV6-5 and TRBJ2-7, with TRBD2 as a possible D gene (5 bases). The length of the CDR3 is 14 residues. V lost 5 bases to trimming and J lost 7 bases, with 18 bases between them. Germline CDR1 reads MNHEY; CDR2 reads SVGAGI. The CDR3 coding sequence is TGTGCCAGCAGTACCCCCGGACTCCTGGGGGAGCAGTACTTC. This sequence encodes CASSTPGLLGEQYF.

V and J are TRBV19 and TRBJ2-2; TRBD2 aligns across 8 bases. V trimming: 5 bases; J trimming: 4 bases; junction bases outside the gene matches: 3. The CDR3 totals 14 residues. From germline, CDR1 is LNHDA and CDR2 SQIVND (reference sequence). CDR3 nucleotides: TGTGCCAGTAGTGTCGGGGGGGCCACCGGGGAGCTGTTTTTT. Residues: CASSVGGATGELFF.

The chain recombines TRBV30 with TRBJ1-6; the D is unclear. CDR1 and CDR2 (germline): GTSNPN, SVGIG (reference sequence). The CDR3 covers 14 residues. The V gene lost 2 bases and the J gene lost 14 bases, with 19 bases spanning the gap. The CDR3 spells CAWSRDPEMVALHF. The CDR3 DNA reads TGTGCCTGGAGTCGGGATCCAGAAATGGTGGCCCTCCACTTT.

CDR3 DNA: TGTGCCAGCAGCTTAGGGAGATACAGGGCGGTTTCTGGAAACACCATATATTTT. Amino acids: CASSLGRYRAVSGNTIYF. The gene calls are TRBV7-9 and TRBJ1-3; D may be TRBD1 (6 bases). This CDR3 region has 18 residues. V lost 1 base to trimming and J lost 1 base, with 17 bases between them. CDR1 and CDR2 (germline): SEHNR, FQNEAQ (reference sequence).

The V and J genes are TRBV7-9 and TRBJ2-7; 16 positions agree with TRBD2. Looked up from germline, CDR1 is SEHNR and CDR2 is FQNEAQ (reference sequence). CDR3 length: 18 amino acids. Trimming at V came to 5 bases and at J to 2 bases, leaving 9 bases not matched to a gene. CDR3 nucleotide sequence: TGTGCCAGCAGCCCGGGACTAGCGGGAGGGAGGTTTCCCTACGAGCAGTACTTC. Translating it yields CASSPGLAGGRFPYEQYF.

The chain combines TRBV30 with TRBJ2-7, with 7 bases aligning to TRBD2. V trimming: 6 bases; J trimming: 3 bases; junction bases outside the gene matches: 2. Germline V lookup: CDR1 GTSNPN, CDR2 SVGIG (reference sequence). The CDR3 sequence is 11 residues long. The CDR3 DNA reads as TGTGCCTGTAGCGGGTACTACGAGCAGTACTTC. It specifies CACSGYYEQYF.

This sequence joins TRBV6-4 and TRBJ2-1; 8 nucleotides match TRBD2. This CDR3 spans 15 amino acids. The junction had 10 bases not matched to a gene; V was cut back by 3 bases and J by 9 bases. Germline V CDR1 and CDR2: MRHNA, SNTAGT. For the CDR3, the DNA is TGTGCCAGCAGTGAATTAGCGGGAACCGCAGCTGAGCAGTTCTTC. Translating it yields CASSELAGTAAEQFF.

The count of this clone is one. This chain uses TRBV30 with TRBJ2-4, with TRBD2 identical over 8 bases. The germline V gene has CDR1 GTSNPN and CDR2 SVGIG (reference sequence). Trimming removed 2 bases from V and 0 bases from J; junction bases left unmatched: 9. The CDR3 contains 17 residues. The CDR3 DNA sequence: TGTGCCTGGAGTATAACTCGGACTAGCCAAGCCAAAAACATTCAGTACTTC. Protein: CAWSITRTSQAKNIQYF.

This clone has just one count. The DNA for the CDR3 is TGCGCCAGCAGCCCGGAGACAGGATCCTACGAGCAGTACTTC. Protein: CASSPETGSYEQYF. The rearrangement uses TRBV5-1 and TRBJ2-7; D is possibly TRBD1 (6 bases). Germline loops: CDR1 SGHRS, CDR2 YFSETQ. The CDR3 covers 14 residues. Trimming shortened V by 4 bases and J by 1 base, and 12 bases separated the two germline ends.

The V and J genes are TRBV30 and TRBJ1-1; D possibly corresponds to TRBD1 (6 bases). This CDR3 has 14 residues. The germline V and J ends were trimmed by 1 base and 0 bases, with 9 bases remaining between them. Germline V lookup: CDR1 GTSNPN, CDR2 SVGIG (reference sequence). The DNA for the CDR3 is TGTGCCTGGAGTGGACAGGTCATGAACACTGAAGCTTTCTTT. Its translation is CAWSGQVMNTEAFF.